The 24 T cell receptor beta chains listed next were all sequenced from one sample in a study of T cells in Graves' hyperthyroidism and ophthalmopathy. Researchers amplified the TCR beta CDR3 regions from RNA transcripts. The HTBI primer set served for first-round RT-PCR of the TCR CDR3. One entry per CDR3 protein, called by TCRdb with MiXCR from the multiplex PCR reads. In the table there are under 750,000 distinct CDR3 sequences, 18% of which are singletons. Sequenced: blood. The receptors were gathered from a woman in her forties or fifties with Graves' hyperthyroidism that later progressed to Graves' ophthalmopathy.

A few counts support this clonotype. The rearrangement joins TRBV10-3 to TRBJ1-5; 7 nucleotides line up with TRBD1. CDR3 length: 16 residues. Unmatched junction bases numbered 11, after V lost 6 bases and J lost 3 bases. The germline V gene has CDR1 ENHRY and CDR2 SYGVKD. CDR3 bases: TGTGCCATCAGGTCAGACAGGGACCTCCCCAATCAGCCCCAGCATTTT. It translates to CAIRSDRDLPNQPQHF.

This clonotype was found many times. This chain uses TRBV7-6 with TRBJ1-1; D may be TRBD1 (5 bases). CDR3 size: 17 residues. The germline V gene encodes CDR1 SGHVS and CDR2 FNYEAQ. Between the trimmed V and J ends, which lost 5 bases and 1 base, there was a span of 20 bases. The chain's CDR3 is CASSPGWGLGTNTEAFF. CDR3 sequence (DNA): TGTGCCAGCAGCCCGGGGTGGGGCTTAGGGACGAACACTGAAGCTTTCTTT.

The rearrangement links TRBV9 to TRBJ1-2; no firm D call. Germline-derived CDR1 and CDR2 are SGDLS and YYNGEE. Trimming cost V 0 bases and J 0 bases, with 9 bases left between them. The CDR3 is 15 residues long. The CDR3 region is CASSVGQGPNYGYTF. In DNA form, the CDR3 reads TGTGCCAGCAGCGTAGGACAAGGACCTAACTATGGCTACACCTTC.

This rearrangement joins TRBV20-1 to TRBJ1-5, with D possibly being TRBD1 (5 bases). This CDR3 spans 12 amino acids. Trimming pared 4 bases from V and 2 bases from J, leaving 6 bases between. CDR1 DFQATT and CDR2 SNEGSKA come from the germline V gene (reference sequence). CDR3: CSAIGGNQPQHF. In nucleotides, the CDR3 is TGCAGTGCTATAGGGGGCAATCAGCCCCAGCATTTT.

The table lists this clonotype with a few counts. The gene calls are TRBV6-1 and TRBJ1-2; TRBD1 matches 9 bases. CDR3 length equals 14 residues. Trimming took 5 bases from V and 8 from J; bases not matched to a gene: 9. Germline CDR1 reads MNHNS; CDR2 reads SASEGT. This CDR3 is CASSSGTGHEGYTF. The CDR3 DNA is TGTGCCAGCAGTTCAGGGACAGGGCATGAGGGCTACACCTTC.

This clonotype came up many times. The chain is built from TRBV11-2 and TRBJ1-1; D gene unclear. V lost 5 bases and J lost 1, with 14 bases in between. CDR1 SGHAT and CDR2 FQNNGV come from the germline V gene. The CDR3 contains 15 residues. The CDR3 bases are TGTGCCAGCAGCCGGACGGCAGTCTGGAACACTGAAGCTTTCTTT. This encodes CASSRTAVWNTEAFF.

This clonotype was counted between two and nine times. The rearrangement joins TRBV27 to TRBJ1-4; tentative D call: TRBD1 (6 bases). The CDR3 extends over 15 amino acids. Germline V gene data show CDR1 as MNHEY and CDR2 as SMNVEV (reference sequence). The V end lost 3 bases, the J end lost 2 bases, and 10 bases lay between the germline ends. The CDR3 coding sequence is TGTGCCAGCAGTTTGAAGGGGGAGACTAATGAAAAACTGTTTTTT. This sequence encodes CASSLKGETNEKLFF.

This clonotype has a count of ten or more. The chain uses TRBV4-2 and TRBJ2-1, with 9 bases lining up with TRBD2. Trimming at V came to 3 bases and at J to 2 bases, leaving 8 bases not matched to a gene. This CDR3 contains 17 residues. Per the germline V gene, CDR1 is LGHNA and CDR2 is YNFKEQ. CDR3 in amino acids: CASSQGRGGETYNEQFF. The CDR3 region has the DNA TGTGCCAGCAGCCAGGGACGCGGGGGGGAAACCTACAATGAGCAGTTCTTC.

In this sample, this clonotype turned up many times. The rearrangement joins TRBV12-3 or TRBV12-4 to TRBJ1-1, with D perhaps TRBD1 (6 bases). V lost 11 bases and J lost 0, with 10 bases in between. There are 12 residues in the CDR3. CDR3 DNA sequence: TGTGCCGAACAGGGCATGAACACTGAAGCTTTCTTT. It yields the protein CAEQGMNTEAFF.

J is TRBJ2-7 and V is TRBV20-1; D is uncertain. The CDR3 length is 15 residues. With 1 base removed from V and 1 base from J, the gap between germline ends came to 14 bases. The germline V gene encodes CDR1 DFQATT and CDR2 SNEGSKA (reference sequence). The CDR3 DNA sequence: TGCAGTGCTAGAGTAAGTGGAGTCTATTCCTACGAGCAGTACTTC. Amino acids: CSARVSGVYSYEQYF.

This clonotype was recorded at least ten times. The chain links TRBV2 to TRBJ2-2, with 8 positions matching TRBD1. The CDR3 totals 14 residues. Germline V lookup: CDR1 SNHLY, CDR2 FYNNEI. V lost 7 bases to trimming and J lost 4 bases; unmatched junction nucleotides: 5. CDR3 protein: CASTGTGPTGELFF. The CDR3 DNA is TGTGCCAGCACCGGGACAGGACCCACCGGGGAGCTGTTTTTT. The variable domain in full, with the rest retrieved from reference TRBV2 and TRBJ2-2, is EPEVTQTPSHQVTQMGQEVILRCVPISNHLYFYWYRQILGQKVEFLVSFYNNEISEKSEIFDDQFSVERPDGSNFTLKIRSTKLEDSAMYFCASTGTGPTGELFFGEGSRLTVL.

V gene TRBV9 combines with J gene TRBJ2-3; D might be TRBD1 (6 bases). Germline CDR1 is SGDLS and CDR2 is YYNGEE. The CDR3 is 14 amino acids. The V end was cut by 2 bases, the J end by 5 bases, with 12 bases between. This chain's CDR3 is CASSVGTIGDTQYF. Here the CDR3 DNA reads TGTGCCAGCAGCGTCGGGACAATAGGAGATACGCAGTATTTT.

This clonotype was counted ten times or more. The chain employs TRBV4-1 and TRBJ1-5, with unresolved D. Per germline, CDR1 MGHRA and CDR2 YSYEKL. The CDR3 runs to 16 residues. V was trimmed by 1 base and J by 0 bases, leaving 10 bases between them. The CDR3 sequence: CASSQVMGTSNQPQHF. The CDR3 nucleotides read TGCGCCAGCAGCCAAGTCATGGGCACTAGCAATCAGCCCCAGCATTTT.

V is TRBV28 and J is TRBJ1-2, with a possible D match to TRBD1 (6 bases). The CDR3 contains 15 residues. CDR1 MDHEN and CDR2 SYDVKM come from the germline V gene. Between the trimmed V and J ends, which lost 10 bases and 6 bases, there was a span of 24 bases. CDR3 coding DNA: TGTGCCACCGGACAGTATCCTTTCCGTCCCCATGGCTACACCTTC. Amino acid sequence: CATGQYPFRPHGYTF.

This clonotype was seen repeatedly, ten times or more. CDR3 protein: CASSELRATEAFF. The CDR3 DNA is TGTGCCAGCAGTGAACTTAGAGCCACTGAAGCTTTCTTT. The V call is TRBV2, the J call TRBJ1-1; D remains unclear. In germline, CDR1 is SNHLY, CDR2 FYNNEI. The CDR3 runs 13 residues. Trimming took off 2 bases at V and 4 bases at J, with 8 bases between the two ends.

CDR3 sequence reads: CASSERDFSGNTIYF. The CDR3 DNA reads TGTGCCAGCAGTGAAAGGGATTTCTCTGGAAACACCATATATTTT. The V and J genes are TRBV6-1 and TRBJ1-3; D gene ambiguous. The ends were cut back, 2 bases at V and 0 bases at J, with 8 bases in the middle. Germline V CDR1 and CDR2: MNHNS, SASEGT. There are 15 residues in the CDR3.

The gene calls are TRBV6-1 and TRBJ1-2, with 11 bases matching TRBD1. The CDR3 length is 17 residues. V lost 3 bases, J lost 2 bases, and 8 bases stayed unmatched. The germline gives CDR1 MNHNS, CDR2 SASEGT. The CDR3 spells CASSDSWTGGWNYGYTF. DNA of the CDR3: TGTGCCAGCAGTGATTCTTGGACAGGGGGCTGGAACTATGGCTACACCTTC.

As concerns this clonotype: A much more abundant neighbour one base away suggests this may be a read error. The rearrangement uses TRBV2 and TRBJ1-3; a weak D match, TRBD1 (5 bases). The germline V gene encodes CDR1 SNHLY and CDR2 FYNNEI. The CDR3 loop spans 14 amino acids. V lost 4 bases to trimming and J lost 0 bases, with 7 bases between them. The CDR3 protein is CASSAGFSGNTIYF. As DNA, the CDR3 is TGTGCCAGCAGTGCAGGGTTCTCTGGAAACACCATATATTTT.

This chain links TRBV6-4 with TRBJ1-2, with 7 nucleotides matching TRBD1. CDR3 size: 14 residues. The germline V gene encodes CDR1 MRHNA and CDR2 SNTAGT. V lost 3 bases, J lost 2 bases, and 3 bases stayed unmatched. DNA for the CDR3: TGTGCCAGCAGTGAAGGGGGCCCGAACTATGGCTACACCTTC. Translated: CASSEGGPNYGYTF.

This clonotype was counted many times. The rearrangement uses TRBV20-1 and TRBJ1-2; D call uncertain. The CDR3 spans 10 residues. From germline, CDR1 is DFQATT and CDR2 SNEGSKA (reference sequence). V was shortened by 4 bases and J by 4 bases, with 4 bases between the two germline ends. The DNA for the CDR3 is TGCAGTGCTAACATCTATGGCTACACCTTC. Translation: CSANIYGYTF.

This clonotype was observed a few times. The chain couples TRBV9 to TRBJ1-1; no definite D call. V was clipped by 4 bases and J by 2 bases, with 15 bases between them. Looked up from germline, CDR1 is SGDLS and CDR2 is YYNGEE. The CDR3 runs 15 residues. CDR3 in DNA: TGTGCCAGCAGCAGTACCTGGACGGTTAACACTGAAGCTTTCTTT. Its translation is CASSSTWTVNTEAFF.

This clonotype has more than one count but fewer than ten. The rearrangement links TRBV10-3 to TRBJ1-6; D not resolved. The CDR3 is 14 amino acids. Germline loops: CDR1 ENHRY, CDR2 SYGVKD. V dropped 6 bases and J dropped 4 bases, with 10 bases sitting between them. DNA of the CDR3: TGTGCCATCAGCTCGACGGAGTATAATTCACCCCTCCACTTT. Protein: CAISSTEYNSPLHF.

The sample holds many counts of this clonotype. The V and J genes are TRBV2 and TRBJ2-2; TRBD2 agrees at 7 bases. The ends lost 3 bases at V and 0 bases at J; junction bases unmatched: 7. The CDR3 extends over 17 amino acids. The germline V gene encodes CDR1 SNHLY and CDR2 FYNNEI. DNA for the CDR3: TGTGCCAGCAGTGATGGTTTGAGCGGGGCGAACACCGGGGAGCTGTTTTTT. Translated, it gives CASSDGLSGANTGELFF.

There are many counts of this clonotype. The chain employs TRBV6-6 and TRBJ1-2; D is perhaps TRBD1 (5 bases). This CDR3 has 14 residues. V lost 0 bases, J lost 5 bases, and 10 bases lay in between. CDR1 and CDR2 from the germline V gene are MNHNY and SVGAGI (reference sequence). The CDR3 DNA is TGTGCCAGCAGTTACTCGGGGCAGTATTATGGCTACACCTTC. Amino acids: CASSYSGQYYGYTF.